The 10 T cell receptor beta chains given below trace back to one sample, sequenced in a study of a mutant IDH1 vaccine in newly diagnosed glioma. Their antigens are not known. Using immunoSEQ multiplex PCR, the repertoire was profiled, and TCRdb retains in-frame clones only, with some absent. The data show 45,000 or so clones, 88% seen once. Time point meaning: week 35, safety follow-up. The vaccine gave 300 ug of a 20-mer mutant IDH1 peptide subcutaneously per dose. Sequencing used PBMCs, obtained from a glioma patient whose treatment included an IDH1 peptide vaccine. The source of these receptors is a middle-aged woman with glioma.

The genes are TRBV2 and TRBJ1-1, with D maybe TRBD1 (6 bases). V lost 4 bases and J lost 0, with 12 bases in between. The CDR3 is 15 residues long. Germline V lookup: CDR1 SNHLY, CDR2 FYNNEI. Here the CDR3 reads CASSVRGLVNTEAFF. For the CDR3, the DNA is TGTGCCAGCAGTGTCCGGGGGCTTGTGAACACTGAAGCTTTCTTT.

The rearrangement links TRBV9 to TRBJ2-1, with no clear D. Germline CDR1 is SGDLS and CDR2 is YYNGEE. The CDR3 has 13 residues. The V and J ends lost 5 bases and 7 bases respectively, with 13 bases between them. CDR3 amino acids: CASRPFGSNEQFF. In nucleotides, the CDR3 is TGTGCCAGCAGGCCCTTCGGCTCAAATGAGCAGTTCTTC. The whole variable domain, filled in from reference TRBV9 and TRBJ2-1, reads DSGVTQTPKHLITATGQRVTLRCSPRSGDLSVYWYQQSLDQGLQFLIQYYNGEERAKGNILERFSAQQFPDLHSELNLSSLELGDSALYFCASRPFGSNEQFFGPGTRLTVL.

This rearrangement joins TRBV4-3 to TRBJ2-1; 7 bases map to TRBD1. V gave up 0 bases and J gave up 0 bases; unmatched junction bases: 5. CDR1 is LGHNA, CDR2 YSLEER, per germline. This CDR3 region has 17 residues. The CDR3 is CASSQDEGASSYNEQFF. The CDR3 bases are TGCGCCAGCAGCCAAGATGAGGGGGCAAGCTCCTACAATGAGCAGTTCTTC.

The DNA for the CDR3 is TGCGCCAGCAGCCAAACCGCCCCTAGCGGGGGGCCACAAGAGACCCAGTACTTC. It codes for CASSQTAPSGGPQETQYF. The chain uses TRBV4-1 and TRBJ2-5, with 11 bases aligning to TRBD2. Unmatched junction bases numbered 10, after V lost 2 bases and J lost 2 bases. Germline loops: CDR1 MGHRA, CDR2 YSYEKL. The CDR3 sequence is 18 residues long.

The chain's CDR3 is CASSYGAGNTIYF. DNA for the CDR3: TGTGCCAGCAGTTACGGCGCGGGAAACACCATATATTTT. The V gene is TRBV6-6, the J gene TRBJ1-3, with D uncertain. The germline CDR1 and CDR2 sequences are MNHNY and SVGAGI (reference sequence). This CDR3 contains 13 residues. The V end lost 2 bases, the J end lost 4 bases, and 6 bases lay between the germline ends.

V gene TRBV11-1 combines with J gene TRBJ2-7, with 9 bases fitting TRBD1. The CDR3 consists of 16 residues. With V trimmed by 3 bases and J by 3 bases, 9 bases remained unmatched. Germline V CDR1 and CDR2: SGHAT, FQDESV (reference sequence). The CDR3 DNA reads TGTGCCAGCAGCTTCGATTCAGGACAGGGGTTCTACGAGCAGTACTTC. Protein product: CASSFDSGQGFYEQYF.

The V gene is TRBV4-2, the J gene TRBJ2-3, with 9 nucleotides matching TRBD2. The V and J ends lost 4 bases and 2 bases, in that order; junction bases with no gene match: 4. From germline, CDR1 is LGHNA and CDR2 YNFKEQ. The CDR3 covers 15 residues. The DNA for the CDR3 is TGTGCCAGCAGCCGAGCGGGGGGCCCCACAGATACGCAGTATTTT. Translated: CASSRAGGPTDTQYF.

CDR3 sequence: CASSFGLGGTEAFF. Here the CDR3 DNA reads TGTGCCAGCAGCTTCGGTTTAGGCGGCACTGAAGCTTTCTTT. This rearrangement joins TRBV7-2 to TRBJ1-1; D gene unclear. The germline V gene encodes CDR1 SGHTA and CDR2 FQGNSA. Trimming took 3 bases from V and 4 from J, leaving 12 bases between them. The CDR3 has 14 residues.

The chain uses TRBV27 and TRBJ2-2; D remains ambiguous. The germline V and J ends were trimmed by 3 bases and 6 bases, with 8 bases remaining between them. This CDR3 is 13 amino acids long. Germline-derived CDR1 and CDR2 are MNHEY and SMNVEV (reference sequence). The CDR3 loop reads CASSLVTPGELFF. In DNA, the CDR3 is TGTGCCAGCAGTTTGGTCACTCCCGGGGAGCTGTTTTTT.

There are a few counts of this clone. This chain links TRBV5-1 with TRBJ2-2; 7 bases align to TRBD1. Trimming cost V 2 bases and J 3 bases; bases outside gene matches: 1. Germline CDR1 reads SGHRS; CDR2 reads YFSETQ. This CDR3 is built from 14 residues. The CDR3 loop reads CASSFTGDTGELFF. The CDR3 bases are TGCGCCAGCAGCTTCACAGGGGACACCGGGGAGCTGTTTTTT.